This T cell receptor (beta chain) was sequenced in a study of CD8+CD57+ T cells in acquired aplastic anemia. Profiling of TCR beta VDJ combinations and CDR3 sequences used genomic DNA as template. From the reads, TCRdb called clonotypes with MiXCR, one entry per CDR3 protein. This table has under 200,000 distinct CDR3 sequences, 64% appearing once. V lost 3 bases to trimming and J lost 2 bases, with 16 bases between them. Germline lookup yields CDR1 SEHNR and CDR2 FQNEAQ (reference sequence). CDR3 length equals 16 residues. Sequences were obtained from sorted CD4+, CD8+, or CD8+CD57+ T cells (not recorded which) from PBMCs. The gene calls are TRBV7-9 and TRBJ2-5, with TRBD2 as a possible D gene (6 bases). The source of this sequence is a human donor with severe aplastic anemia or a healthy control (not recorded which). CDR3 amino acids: CASSLFPGGGQETQYF. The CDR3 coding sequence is TGTGCCAGCAGCTTGTTTCCCGGGGGTGGGCAAGAGACCCAGTACTTC. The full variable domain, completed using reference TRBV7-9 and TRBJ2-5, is DTGVSQNPRHKITKRGQNVTFRCDPISEHNRLYWYRQTLGQGPEFLTYFQNEAQLEKSRLLSDRFSAERPKGSFSTLEIQRTEQGDSAMYLCASSLFPGGGQETQYFGPGTRLLVL.